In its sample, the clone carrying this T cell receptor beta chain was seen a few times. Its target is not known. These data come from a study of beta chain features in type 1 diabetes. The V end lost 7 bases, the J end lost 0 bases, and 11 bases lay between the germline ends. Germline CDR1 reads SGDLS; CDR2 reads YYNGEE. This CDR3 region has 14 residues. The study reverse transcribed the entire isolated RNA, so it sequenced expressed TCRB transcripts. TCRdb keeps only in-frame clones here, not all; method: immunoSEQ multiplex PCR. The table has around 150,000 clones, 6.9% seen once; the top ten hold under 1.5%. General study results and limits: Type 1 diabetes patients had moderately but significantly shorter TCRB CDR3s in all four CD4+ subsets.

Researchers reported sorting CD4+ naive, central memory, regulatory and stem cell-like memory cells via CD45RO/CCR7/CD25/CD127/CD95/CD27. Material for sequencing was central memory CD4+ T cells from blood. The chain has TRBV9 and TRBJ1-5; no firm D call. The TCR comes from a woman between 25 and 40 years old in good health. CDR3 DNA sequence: TGTGCCAGCGGATTGGAGGATAGCAATCAGCCCCAGCATTTT. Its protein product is CASGLEDSNQPQHF.